This note documents a single TCR beta chain sequence. Clinical history as reported by participants underpinned cohort assignment. V gave up 7 bases and J gave up 7 bases, with 22 bases separating them. The CDR3 totals 15 residues. The germline CDR1 and CDR2 sequences are SGHTA and FQGNSA. Profiled with immunoSEQ multiplex PCR; TCRdb holds only in-frame clones, not every one. This table has around 250,000 clones, approximately 85% appearing once. These data come from a study of blood T cell repertoires in COVID-19. Turning to the study itself: In each case, the material was cDNA or gDNA derived from T cells, B-cell-depleted T cells, or PBMCs.

The chain is built from TRBV7-2 and TRBJ1-2, with D maybe TRBD1 (6 bases). The receptor was isolated from a woman between 45 and 60 years old with acute COVID-19. Material: PBMCs or T cells enriched from blood (not recorded which). The CDR3 region has the DNA TGTGCCAGCACCCCCCCGGACAGTTCAGTCGGTGGCTACACCTTC. Protein: CASTPPDSSVGGYTF.